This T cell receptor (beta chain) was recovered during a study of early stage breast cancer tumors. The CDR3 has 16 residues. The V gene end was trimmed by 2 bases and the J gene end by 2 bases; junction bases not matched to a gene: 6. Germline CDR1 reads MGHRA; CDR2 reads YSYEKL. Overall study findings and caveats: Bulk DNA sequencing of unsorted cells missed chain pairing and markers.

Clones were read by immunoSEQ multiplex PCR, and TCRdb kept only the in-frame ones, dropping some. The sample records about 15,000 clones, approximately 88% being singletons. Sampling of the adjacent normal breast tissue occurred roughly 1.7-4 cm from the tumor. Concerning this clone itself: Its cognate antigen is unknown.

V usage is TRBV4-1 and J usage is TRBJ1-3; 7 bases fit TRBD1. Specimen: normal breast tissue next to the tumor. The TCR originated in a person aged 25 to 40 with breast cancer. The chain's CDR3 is CASSQNEGGPGNTIYF. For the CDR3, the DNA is TGCGCCAGCAGCCAAAATGAAGGGGGCCCTGGAAACACCATATATTTT.